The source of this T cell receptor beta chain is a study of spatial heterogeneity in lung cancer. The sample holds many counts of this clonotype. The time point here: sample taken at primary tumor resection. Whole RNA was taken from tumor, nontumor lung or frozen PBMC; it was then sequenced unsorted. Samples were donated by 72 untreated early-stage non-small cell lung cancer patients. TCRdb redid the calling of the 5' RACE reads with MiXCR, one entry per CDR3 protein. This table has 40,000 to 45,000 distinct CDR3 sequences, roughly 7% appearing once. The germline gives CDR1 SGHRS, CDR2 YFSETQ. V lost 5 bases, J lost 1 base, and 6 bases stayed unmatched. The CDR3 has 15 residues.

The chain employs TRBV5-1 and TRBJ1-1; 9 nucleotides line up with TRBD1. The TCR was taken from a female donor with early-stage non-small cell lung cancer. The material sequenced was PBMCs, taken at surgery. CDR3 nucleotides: TGCGCCAGCAGACAGACAGGGGGGTCGAACACTGAAGCTTTCTTT. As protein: CASRQTGGSNTEAFF.